This T cell receptor (beta chain) originates from a study of CD8+CD57+ T cells in acquired aplastic anemia. For sequencing, patients were chosen who had shown expansion of CD8+CD57+ cells by flow cytometry. The use of genomic DNA as template underpinned the TCR beta VDJ and CDR3 profiling. One entry per CDR3 protein results from TCRdb running MiXCR on the reads. This table has about 58,000 distinct CDR3 sequences, about 56% appearing once. The germline gives CDR1 SGHVS, CDR2 FNYEAQ. This CDR3 is 14 amino acids long. V gave up 5 bases and J gave up 5 bases, with 13 bases separating them. The J gene is TRBJ1-5, the V gene TRBV7-6, with D possibly matching TRBD1 (6 bases). The sequenced sample was sorted CD4+, CD8+, or CD8+CD57+ T cells (not recorded which) from PBMCs. The sequence was obtained from a human donor with aplastic anemia. This CDR3 reads CASSRTAGDQPQHF. The CDR3 nucleotides are TGTGCCAGCAGCCGGACAGCGGGTGATCAGCCCCAGCATTTT.